This TCR beta chain was recovered during a study of beta chain features in type 1 diabetes. The trim removed 2 bases at V and 2 bases at J, leaving 10 bases unmatched. The CDR3 has 17 residues. CDR1 is SGHAT and CDR2 is FQNNGV in the germline V gene. Investigators reverse transcribed all isolated RNA, so they sequenced expressed TCRB transcripts. Roughly 3.5 million reads per sample were averaged for naive, central memory and regulatory samples. Data came from immunoSEQ multiplex PCR; TCRdb stores just in-frame clones and leaves some out. This table has about 360,000 clones, roughly 13% appearing once.

Sequencing was performed on naive CD4+ T cells from blood. This TCR derives from a man in his late teens or twenties in good health. V usage is TRBV11-2 and J usage is TRBJ2-3; 7 nucleotides line up with TRBD2. The CDR3 region has the DNA TGTGCCAGCAGCTTATTCTGGAGCGGGGCCTTCACAGATACGCAGTATTTT. Protein sequence: CASSLFWSGAFTDTQYF.